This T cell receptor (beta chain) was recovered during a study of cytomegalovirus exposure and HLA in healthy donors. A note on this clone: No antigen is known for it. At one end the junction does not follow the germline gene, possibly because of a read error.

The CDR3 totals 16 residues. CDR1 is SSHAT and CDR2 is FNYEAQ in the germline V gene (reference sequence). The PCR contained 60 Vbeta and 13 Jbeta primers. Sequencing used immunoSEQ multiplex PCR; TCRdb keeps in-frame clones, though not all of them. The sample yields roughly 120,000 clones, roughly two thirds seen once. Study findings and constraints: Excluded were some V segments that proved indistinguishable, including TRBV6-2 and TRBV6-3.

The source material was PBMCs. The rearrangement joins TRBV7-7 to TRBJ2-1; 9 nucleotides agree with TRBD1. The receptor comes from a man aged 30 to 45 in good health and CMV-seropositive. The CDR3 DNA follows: TGTGCTAGCAGCTCCGAAGCGGGACAGGGACACAATGAGCAGTTCTTC. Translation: CASSSEAGQGHNEQFF.